Following are 6 T cell receptor beta chains from one sample sequenced in a study of cytomegalovirus exposure and HLA in healthy donors. With 60 Vbeta and 13 Jbeta primers, the PCR was carried out. Clones were read by immunoSEQ multiplex PCR, and TCRdb kept only the in-frame ones, dropping some. Altogether roughly 65,000 clones are present, approximately 74% being singletons, with the ten largest covering about 17%. Sequenced: PBMCs. The receptor set was obtained from a man between 40 and 49 years old in good health and CMV-seropositive.

The J gene is TRBJ1-2, the V gene TRBV4-3; 7 positions match TRBD1. This CDR3 region has 16 residues. CDR1 is LGHNA and CDR2 is YSLEER in the germline V gene. After removal of 2 bases from V and 3 bases from J, the junction contained 9 bases not matched to a gene. In nucleotides, the CDR3 is TGCGCCAGCAGCCAACCAACGACAGGGCTTGACTATGGCTACACCTTC. This sequence encodes CASSQPTTGLDYGYTF.

J is TRBJ1-1 and V is TRBV6-4; D is uncertain. The V and J ends lost 2 bases and 1 base respectively, with 5 bases between them. The CDR3 has 13 amino acids. Germline V CDR1 and CDR2: MRHNA, SNTAGT. The CDR3 protein is CASSDTANTEAFF. CDR3 sequence (DNA): TGTGCCAGCAGTGACACAGCGAACACTGAAGCTTTCTTT.

The V and J genes are TRBV6-1 and TRBJ2-7; 9 bases map to TRBD1. CDR1 is MNHNS, CDR2 SASEGT, per germline. The V gene end was trimmed by 7 bases and the J gene end by 3 bases; junction bases not matched to a gene: 7. This CDR3 region has 14 residues. CDR3 region: CASIKEGQGYEQYF. The CDR3 nucleotides read TGTGCCAGCATAAAGGAGGGACAGGGCTACGAGCAGTACTTC.

This chain uses TRBV5-4 with TRBJ2-5; 7 positions agree with TRBD1. Germline CDR1 SGHNT, CDR2 YYREEE (reference sequence). The CDR3 has 13 residues. V gave up 4 bases and J gave up 4 bases; unmatched junction bases: 4. The CDR3 DNA reads as TGTGCCAGCAGCGGCTGGGACAGAGAGACCCAGTACTTC. Protein product: CASSGWDRETQYF. Based on the CDR3 plus reference TRBV5-4 and TRBJ2-5, the full variable domain is ETGVTQSPTHLIKTRGQQVTLRCSSQSGHNTVSWYQQALGQGPQFIFQYYREEENGRGNFPPRFSGLQFPNYSSELNVNALELDDSALYLCASSGWDRETQYFGPGTRLLVL.

In this sample, this clone is medium-sized (0.01 to 0.1%). The V call is TRBV2, the J call TRBJ1-2, with D possibly matching TRBD1 (5 bases). Germline V lookup: CDR1 SNHLY, CDR2 FYNNEI. V was cut by 11 bases and J by 2 bases, with 12 bases left in between. The CDR3 has 12 amino acids. The CDR3 region has the DNA TGTGCCTCCAGGGATGAAAACTATGGCTACACCTTC. It encodes CASRDENYGYTF.

The rearrangement links TRBV19 to TRBJ1-4; tentative D call: TRBD1 (5 bases). V was clipped by 6 bases and J by 4 bases, with 15 bases between them. Germline loops: CDR1 LNHDA, CDR2 SQIVND (reference sequence). The CDR3 loop spans 15 amino acids. The CDR3 sequence: CASRPRQLLNEKLFF. The CDR3 nucleotides are TGTGCCAGTAGGCCAAGACAGCTACTTAATGAAAAACTGTTTTTT.